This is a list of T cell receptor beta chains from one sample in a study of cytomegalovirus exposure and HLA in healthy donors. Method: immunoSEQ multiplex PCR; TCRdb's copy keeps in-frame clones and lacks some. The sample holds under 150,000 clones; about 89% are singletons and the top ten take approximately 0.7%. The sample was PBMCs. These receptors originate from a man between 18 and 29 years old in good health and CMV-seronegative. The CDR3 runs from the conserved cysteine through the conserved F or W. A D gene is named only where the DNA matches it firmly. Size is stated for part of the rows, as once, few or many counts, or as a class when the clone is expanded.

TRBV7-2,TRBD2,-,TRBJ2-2,TGTGCCAGCAGCTTTAGCGGGAGTGGGAACACCGGGGAGCTGTTTTTT,CASSFSGSGNTGELFF
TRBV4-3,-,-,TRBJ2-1,TGCGCCAGCAGCCATGGGGCAGCGAACTCCTACAATGAGCAGTTCTTC,CASSHGAANSYNEQFF
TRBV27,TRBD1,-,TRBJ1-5,TGTGCCAGCACCGGACAGGGCTTTCAGCCCCAGCATTTT,CASTGQGFQPQHF
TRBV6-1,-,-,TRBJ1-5,TGTGCCAGCAGTGATAAGGGGATTTATAGCAATCAGCCCCAGCATTTT,CASSDKGIYSNQPQHF
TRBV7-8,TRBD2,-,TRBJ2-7,TGTGCCAGCAGCTTAGGGCTAGCGGCTAGCTCCTACGAGCAGTACTTC,CASSLGLAASSYEQYF
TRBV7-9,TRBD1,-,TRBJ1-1,TGTGCCAGCAGCAGCGACCGGGACAGACACACTGAAGCTTTCTTT,CASSSDRDRHTEAFF
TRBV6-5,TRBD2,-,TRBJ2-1,TGTGCCAGCAGTTACTCGACTAGCGGGAGAGGGAATGAGCAGTTCTTC,CASSYSTSGRGNEQFF
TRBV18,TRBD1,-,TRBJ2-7,TGTGCCAGCTCACCAGGACAGGGGGTTATCTACGAGCAGTACTTC,CASSPGQGVIYEQYF
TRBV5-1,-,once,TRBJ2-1,TGCGCCAGCAGCTTCGGTACTCTTGTCAATGAGCAGTTCTTC,CASSFGTLVNEQFF
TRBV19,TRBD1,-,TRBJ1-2,TGTGCCAGTAGTATAGACCAGGGACAGGGCACCTATGGCTACACCTTC,CASSIDQGQGTYGYTF
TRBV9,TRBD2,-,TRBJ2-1,TGTGCCAGCAGCCCAAATAGCGGGGGGCTTATCCTCAATGAGCAGTTCTTC,CASSPNSGGLILNEQFF
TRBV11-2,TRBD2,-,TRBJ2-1,TGTGCCAGCAGCTTTAGTCAGCGGGAGGGTTATGAGCAGTTCTTC,CASSFSQREGYEQFF
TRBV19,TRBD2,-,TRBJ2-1,TGTGCCAGTAGTATAGGGACTAGCGGGGGGGCTGGATACAATGAGCAGTTCTTC,CASSIGTSGGAGYNEQFF